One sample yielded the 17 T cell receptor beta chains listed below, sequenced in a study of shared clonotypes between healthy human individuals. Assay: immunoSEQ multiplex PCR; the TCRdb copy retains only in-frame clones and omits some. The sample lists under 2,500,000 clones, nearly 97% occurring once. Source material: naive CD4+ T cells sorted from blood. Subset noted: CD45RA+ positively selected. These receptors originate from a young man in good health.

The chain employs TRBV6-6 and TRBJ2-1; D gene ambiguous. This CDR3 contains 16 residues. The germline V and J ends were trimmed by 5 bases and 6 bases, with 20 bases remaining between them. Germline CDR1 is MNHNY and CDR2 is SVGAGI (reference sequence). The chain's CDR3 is CASSSPLEGRINEQFF. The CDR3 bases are TGTGCCAGCAGTAGCCCTCTAGAAGGAAGGATCAATGAGCAGTTCTTC.

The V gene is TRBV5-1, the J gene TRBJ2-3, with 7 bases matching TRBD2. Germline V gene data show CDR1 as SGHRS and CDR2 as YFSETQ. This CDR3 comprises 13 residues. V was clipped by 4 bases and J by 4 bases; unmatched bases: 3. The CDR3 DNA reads TGCGCCAGCAGCACCGGGGGGTCAGATACGCAGTATTTT. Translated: CASSTGGSDTQYF.

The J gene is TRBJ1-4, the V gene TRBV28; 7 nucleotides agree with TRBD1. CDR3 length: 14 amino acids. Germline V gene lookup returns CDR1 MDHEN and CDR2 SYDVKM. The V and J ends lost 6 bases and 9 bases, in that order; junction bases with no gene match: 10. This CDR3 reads CASRIQGQRQKLFF. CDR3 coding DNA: TGTGCCAGCAGAATCCAGGGACAGAGGCAAAAACTGTTTTTT.

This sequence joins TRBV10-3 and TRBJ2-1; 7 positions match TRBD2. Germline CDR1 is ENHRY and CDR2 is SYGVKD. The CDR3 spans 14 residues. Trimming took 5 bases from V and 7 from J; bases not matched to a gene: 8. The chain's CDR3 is CAISRTSAANEQFF. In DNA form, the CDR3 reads TGTGCCATCAGTAGAACTAGCGCCGCGAATGAGCAGTTCTTC.

CDR3 in amino acids: CASSPQTTSYNEQFF. Written as DNA, the CDR3 is TGTGCCAGCAGTCCCCAGACTACCTCCTACAATGAGCAGTTCTTC. This chain connects TRBV6-1 to TRBJ2-1; D possibly corresponds to TRBD2 (5 bases). Between the trimmed V and J ends, which lost 5 bases and 0 bases, there was a span of 11 bases. The CDR3 is made up of 15 amino acids. Germline assignment: CDR1 MNHNS and CDR2 SASEGT.

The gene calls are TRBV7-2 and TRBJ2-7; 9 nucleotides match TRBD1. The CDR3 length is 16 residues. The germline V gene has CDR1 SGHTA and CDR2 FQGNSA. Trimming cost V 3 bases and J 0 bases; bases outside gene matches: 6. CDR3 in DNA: TGTGCCAGCAGCTTCGACAGGGGGTCTGTCTCCTACGAGCAGTACTTC. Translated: CASSFDRGSVSYEQYF.

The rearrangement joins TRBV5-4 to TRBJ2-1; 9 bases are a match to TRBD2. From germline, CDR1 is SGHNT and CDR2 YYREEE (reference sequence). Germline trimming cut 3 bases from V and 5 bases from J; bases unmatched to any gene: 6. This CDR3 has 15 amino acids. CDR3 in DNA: TGTGCCAGCAGCTCCGCTGGGACTAGCCACAATGAGCAGTTCTTC. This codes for CASSSAGTSHNEQFF.

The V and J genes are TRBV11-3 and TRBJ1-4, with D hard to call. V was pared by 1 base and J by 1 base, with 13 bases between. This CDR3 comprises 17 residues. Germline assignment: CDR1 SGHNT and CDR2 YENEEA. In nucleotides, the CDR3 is TGTGCCAGCAGCTTAGTTCGGCGGGTTAGAACTAATGAAAAACTGTTTTTT. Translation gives CASSLVRRVRTNEKLFF. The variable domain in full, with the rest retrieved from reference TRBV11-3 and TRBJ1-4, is EAGVVQSPRYKIIEKKQPVAFWCNPISGHNTLYWYLQNLGQGPELLIRYENEEAVDDSQLPKDRFSAERLKGVDSTLKIQPAELGDSAVYLCASSLVRRVRTNEKLFFGSGTQLSVL.

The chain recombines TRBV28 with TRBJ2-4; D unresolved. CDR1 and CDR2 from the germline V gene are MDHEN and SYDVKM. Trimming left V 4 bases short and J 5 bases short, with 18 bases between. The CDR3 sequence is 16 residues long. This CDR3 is CASSSSTNSNQNIQYF. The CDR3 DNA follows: TGTGCCAGCAGTTCCTCCACAAACAGTAATCAAAACATTCAGTACTTC.

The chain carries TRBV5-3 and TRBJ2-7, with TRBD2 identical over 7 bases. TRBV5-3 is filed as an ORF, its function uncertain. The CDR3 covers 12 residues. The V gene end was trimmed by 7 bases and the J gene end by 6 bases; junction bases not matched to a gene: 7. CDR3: CARAGLHREQYF. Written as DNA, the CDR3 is TGTGCCAGAGCGGGACTACACCGCGAGCAGTACTTC.

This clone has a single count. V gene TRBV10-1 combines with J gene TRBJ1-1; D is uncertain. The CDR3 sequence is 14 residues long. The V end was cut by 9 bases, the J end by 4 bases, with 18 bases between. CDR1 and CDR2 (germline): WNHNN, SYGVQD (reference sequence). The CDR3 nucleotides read TGCGCCAGTAGTAAAAGGCCAGAAGCCACTGAAGCTTTCTTT. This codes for CASSKRPEATEAFF.

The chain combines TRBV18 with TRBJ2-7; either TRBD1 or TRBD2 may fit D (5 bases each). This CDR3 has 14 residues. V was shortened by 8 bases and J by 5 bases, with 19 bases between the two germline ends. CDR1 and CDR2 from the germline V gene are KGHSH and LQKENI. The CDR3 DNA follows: TGTGCCAGCGCTCTTCAGCAGGGAGTCAACGAGCAGTACTTC. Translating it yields CASALQQGVNEQYF.

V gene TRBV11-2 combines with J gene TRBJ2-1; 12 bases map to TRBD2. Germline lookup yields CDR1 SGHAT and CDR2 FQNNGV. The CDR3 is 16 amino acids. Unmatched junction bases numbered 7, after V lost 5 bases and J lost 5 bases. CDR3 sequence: CASSLIGLAGNNEQFF. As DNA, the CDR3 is TGTGCCAGCAGCCTAATTGGACTAGCGGGGAACAATGAGCAGTTCTTC.

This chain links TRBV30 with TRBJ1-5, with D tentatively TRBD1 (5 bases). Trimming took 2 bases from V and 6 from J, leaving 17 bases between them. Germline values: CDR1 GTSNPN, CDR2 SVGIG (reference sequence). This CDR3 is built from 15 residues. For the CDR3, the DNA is TGTGCCTGGAGTCCAAGGGACGTCTGGCTTCAGCCCCAGCATTTT. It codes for CAWSPRDVWLQPQHF. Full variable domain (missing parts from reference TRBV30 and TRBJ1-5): SQTIHQWPATLVQPVGSPLSLECTVEGTSNPNLYWYRQAAGRGLQLLFYSVGIGQISSEVPQNLSASRPQDRQFILSSKKLLLSDSGFYLCAWSPRDVWLQPQHFGDGTRLSIL.

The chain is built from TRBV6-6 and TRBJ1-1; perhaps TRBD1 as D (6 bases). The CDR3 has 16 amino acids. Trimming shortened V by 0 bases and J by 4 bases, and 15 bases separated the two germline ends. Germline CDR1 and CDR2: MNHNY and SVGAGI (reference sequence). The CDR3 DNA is TGTGCCAGCAGTTACTCGAGTACACACAGGGCCACTGAAGCTTTCTTT. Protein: CASSYSSTHRATEAFF.

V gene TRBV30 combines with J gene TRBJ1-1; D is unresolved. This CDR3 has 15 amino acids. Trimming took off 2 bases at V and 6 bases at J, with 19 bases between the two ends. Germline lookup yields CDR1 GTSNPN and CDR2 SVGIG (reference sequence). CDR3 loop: CAWSRLSGWIAEAFF. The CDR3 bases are TGTGCCTGGAGTCGTCTTTCGGGTTGGATTGCTGAAGCTTTCTTT. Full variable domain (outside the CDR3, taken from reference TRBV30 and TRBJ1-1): SQTIHQWPATLVQPVGSPLSLECTVEGTSNPNLYWYRQAAGRGLQLLFYSVGIGQISSEVPQNLSASRPQDRQFILSSKKLLLSDSGFYLCAWSRLSGWIAEAFFGQGTRLTVV.

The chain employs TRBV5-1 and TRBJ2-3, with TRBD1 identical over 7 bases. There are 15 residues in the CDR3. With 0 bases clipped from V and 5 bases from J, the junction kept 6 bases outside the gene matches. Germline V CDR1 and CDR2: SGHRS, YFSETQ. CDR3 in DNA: TGCGCCAGCAGCTTGGAAGGGGGCAGGGGAGATACGCAGTATTTT. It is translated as CASSLEGGRGDTQYF.